What follows are 8 T cell receptor beta chains derived from one specimen sequenced in a study of CD8 T cells in Susac syndrome. Reverse transcription of about 0.5 to 1 ug RNA was carried out with random hexamers. Using its own MiXCR run on the immunoSEQ multiplex PCR reads, TCRdb lists one record per CDR3 protein. The sample has hundreds of thousands of distinct CDR3 sequences, 70% to 90% seen once; the top ten hold approximately 0.11%. Sequences were obtained from CD8+ T cells from PBMCs. These receptors were collected from a human donor with multiple sclerosis.

The chain links TRBV3-1 to TRBJ2-7, with D tentatively TRBD1 (5 bases). V was shortened by 4 bases and J by 3 bases, with 13 bases between the two germline ends. The CDR3 totals 14 residues. Germline V gene data show CDR1 as LGHDT and CDR2 as YNNKEL (reference sequence). The DNA of the CDR3 is TGTGCCAGCAGCCTCCCGGACAAGAGCTACGAGCAGTACTTC. Its protein product is CASSLPDKSYEQYF.

This clonotype was seen a few times. The V gene is TRBV27, the J gene TRBJ2-7; 8 nucleotides agree with TRBD2. CDR3 length: 15 amino acids. Germline V gene data show CDR1 as MNHEY and CDR2 as SMNVEV (reference sequence). With V trimmed by 5 bases and J by 2 bases, 8 bases remained unmatched. The CDR3 DNA follows: TGTGCCAGCAGTCTGAGCGGGGGAAAAACCTACGAGCAGTACTTC. Protein sequence: CASSLSGGKTYEQYF.

The CDR3 DNA reads TGTGCCACCAGGGGGACAGGGTATGAAAAACTGTTTTTT. It translates to CATRGTGYEKLFF. The chain carries TRBV15 and TRBJ1-4, with 9 nucleotides matching TRBD1. The V and J ends lost 6 bases and 6 bases, in that order; junction bases with no gene match: 2. Per the germline V gene, CDR1 is LNHNV and CDR2 is YYDKDF (reference sequence). CDR3 size: 13 residues. The full variable domain, rest sourced from reference TRBV15 and TRBJ1-4, is DAMVIQNPRYQVTQFGKPVTLSCSQTLNHNVMYWYQQKSSQAPKLLFHYYDKDFNNEADTPDNFQSRRPNTSFCFLDIRSPGLGDTAMYLCATRGTGYEKLFFGSGTQLSVL.

This clonotype was recorded only once. This rearrangement joins TRBV7-9 to TRBJ2-3; 7 positions agree with TRBD2. This CDR3 region has 18 residues. The V segment lost 4 bases and the J segment 2 bases; nucleotides outside the gene matches: 15. The V gene's germline CDR1 is SEHNR and CDR2 FQNEAQ (reference sequence). CDR3 residues: CASSSERESPPNTDTQYF. Written as DNA, the CDR3 is TGTGCCAGCAGCTCCGAGCGGGAATCCCCTCCCAACACAGATACGCAGTATTTT.

This chain links TRBV28 with TRBJ2-1, with TRBD2 matching over 9 bases. This CDR3 has 12 amino acids. Trimming took 9 bases from V and 13 from J; bases not matched to a gene: 10. The germline gives CDR1 MDHEN, CDR2 SYDVKM. CDR3 sequence (DNA): TGTGCCAGTAGGAGGGGACTAGCATCCCAGTTCTTC. It is translated as CASRRGLASQFF.

This chain links TRBV5-1 with TRBJ2-5; 9 bases match TRBD1. In germline, CDR1 is SGHRS, CDR2 YFSETQ. The CDR3 runs 15 residues. The trim removed 0 bases at V and 5 bases at J, leaving 5 bases unmatched. The CDR3 DNA reads TGCGCCAGCAGCTTGGACTGGACAGGGGAGGAGACCCAGTACTTC. It encodes CASSLDWTGEETQYF.

This chain uses TRBV2 with TRBJ2-7, with 7 positions matching TRBD1. The V gene's germline CDR1 is SNHLY and CDR2 FYNNEI. The CDR3 runs 15 residues. Unmatched junction bases numbered 9, after V lost 4 bases and J lost 3 bases. CDR3 loop: CASSGSDRVVYEQYF. DNA of the CDR3: TGTGCCAGCAGTGGGTCCGACAGGGTGGTCTACGAGCAGTACTTC.

V gene TRBV27 combines with J gene TRBJ2-7, with D maybe TRBD2 (6 bases). The germline V gene encodes CDR1 MNHEY and CDR2 SMNVEV (reference sequence). The V end was cut by 4 bases, the J end by 4 bases, with 17 bases between. This CDR3 spans 15 amino acids. The CDR3 reads CASSSSGGPGYEQYF. The CDR3 DNA sequence: TGTGCCAGCAGTTCCTCAGGAGGGCCGGGGTACGAGCAGTACTTC.